One sample yielded the 27 T cell receptor beta chains listed below, sequenced in a study of blood T cell repertoires in COVID-19 (TCRdb year 2020). Library generation was performed with the immunoSEQ multiplex PCR assay. As stored in TCRdb, this immuneACCESS dataset retains in-frame rearrangements with V and J assigned. A fraction of the clones does not appear; measured against another copy, unresolved V genes explain less than half of the discrepancy, and the remainder lacks a known reason. The sample table contains around 250,000 clones; only one count was recorded for just under 90% of them. The ten largest clones capture approximately 4% of the sample. Specimen: PBMCs or T cells enriched from blood (not recorded which). These receptors all stem from a woman younger than 45 with acute COVID-19.

This clone is categorized as medium-sized. This same CDR3 is encoded by further DNA sequences in the sample. The chain joins TRBV28 to TRBJ1-1; 8 bases are a match to TRBD1. The germline gives CDR1 MDHEN, CDR2 SYDVKM. The CDR3 sequence is 13 residues long. Losses at the gene ends were 6 bases for V and 4 bases for J; bases not matched to a gene: 4. The CDR3 DNA reads as TGTGCCAGCAGACTTACAGGGGGCACTGAAGCTTTCTTT. Amino acids: CASRLTGGTEAFF.

V gene TRBV7-9 combines with J gene TRBJ2-2; D is undetermined. From germline, CDR1 is SEHNR and CDR2 FQNEAQ (reference sequence). Trimming cost V 8 bases and J 6 bases, with 7 bases left between them. CDR3 length equals 11 residues. CDR3 bases: TGTGCCAGCTTCAGTCCCGGGGAGCTGTTTTTT. It encodes CASFSPGELFF.

The CDR3 protein is CASELAGADTQYF. CDR3 nucleotides: TGTGCCAGCGAGCTAGCGGGCGCAGATACGCAGTATTTT. V and J are TRBV5-4 and TRBJ2-3, with 8 nucleotides matching TRBD2. The CDR3 is 13 residues long. Germline V CDR1 and CDR2: SGHNT, YYREEE (reference sequence). Trimming took 7 bases from V and 4 from J; bases not matched to a gene: 5.

The CDR3 is CASSLQLAGDEQYF. CDR3 nucleotides: TGTGCCAGCAGCTTACAACTAGCGGGAGACGAGCAGTACTTC. The gene calls are TRBV11-2 and TRBJ2-7, with 11 nucleotides matching TRBD2. This CDR3 is 14 amino acids long. J gave up 5 bases and V 2 bases, and 2 bases lay outside the gene matches. Per the germline V gene, CDR1 is SGHAT and CDR2 is FQNNGV. Variable domain in full (rest from reference TRBV11-2 and TRBJ2-7): EAGVAQSPRYKIIEKRQSVAFWCNPISGHATLYWYQQILGQGPKLLIQFQNNGVVDDSQLPKDRFSAERLKGVDSTLKIQPAKLEDSAVYLCASSLQLAGDEQYFGPGTRLTVT.

V usage is TRBV6-5 and J usage is TRBJ1-6; D ambiguous. CDR3 length: 13 residues. V shed 3 bases and J shed 10 bases, with 10 bases lying between them. Germline V gene sequence: CDR1 MNHEY, CDR2 SVGAGI. The CDR3: CASSYARRSPLHF. DNA of the CDR3: TGTGCCAGCAGTTATGCCAGGCGATCACCCCTCCACTTT.

This chain links TRBV7-2 with TRBJ2-1; TRBD1 aligns across 7 bases. Germline lookup yields CDR1 SGHTA and CDR2 FQGNSA. The V segment lost 6 bases and the J segment 10 bases; nucleotides outside the gene matches: 15. This CDR3 spans 15 amino acids. The CDR3 loop is CASSRSRDRLHEQFF. The CDR3 nucleotides are TGTGCCAGCAGTCGCTCCCGGGACAGATTACACGAGCAGTTCTTC.

This chain uses TRBV7-3 with TRBJ2-5, with 14 bases matching TRBD2. V was pared by 10 bases and J by 5 bases, with 12 bases of the junction left unmatched. The length of the CDR3 is 16 residues. CDR1 and CDR2 (germline): SGHTA, FQGTGA. The CDR3 DNA follows: TGTGCCACCCAGGGACTAGCGGGAGTGGTTTGGGAGACCCAGTACTTC. Protein: CATQGLAGVVWETQYF.

This clone showed up just once. The rearrangement uses TRBV11-2 and TRBJ1-1, with D maybe TRBD1 (6 bases). Germline V gene data show CDR1 as SGHAT and CDR2 as FQNNGV. V lost 3 bases to trimming and J lost 8 bases, with 7 bases between them. The CDR3 has 11 residues. The CDR3 here is CASSLGQEAFF. In nucleotides, the CDR3 is TGTGCCAGCAGCTTGGGACAAGAAGCTTTCTTT.

This chain uses TRBV9 with TRBJ1-3, with 8 bases identical to TRBD1. Germline CDR1 is SGDLS and CDR2 is YYNGEE. The CDR3 extends over 17 amino acids. V was clipped by 3 bases and J by 0 bases; unmatched bases: 8. DNA of the CDR3: TGTGCCAGCAGCGGTACGTGGGACAGGAGCTCTGGAAACACCATATATTTT. Protein sequence: CASSGTWDRSSGNTIYF.

V usage is TRBV6-2 or TRBV6-3 and J usage is TRBJ2-3, with D perhaps TRBD2 (6 bases). Trimming stripped 2 bases from V and 2 bases from J, with 14 bases between. The length of the CDR3 is 16 residues. CDR1 is MNHEY, CDR2 SVGEGT, per germline. CDR3 amino acids: CASSYPQLADTDTQYF. CDR3 DNA sequence: TGTGCCAGCAGTTACCCCCAACTAGCTGACACAGATACGCAGTATTTT.

This rearrangement joins TRBV6-2 or TRBV6-3 to TRBJ1-5, with D tentatively TRBD1 (6 bases). Per the germline V gene, CDR1 is MNHEY and CDR2 is SVGEGT. Trimming took off 6 bases at V and 2 bases at J, with 8 bases between the two ends. The CDR3 covers 13 residues. In DNA, the CDR3 is TGTGCCAGCAGCTGGACAGGCAATCAGCCCCAGCATTTT. As protein: CASSWTGNQPQHF.

The chain recombines TRBV10-3 with TRBJ2-7; 8 nucleotides line up with TRBD2. The CDR3 has 13 residues. The germline V gene has CDR1 ENHRY and CDR2 SYGVKD. V was pared by 8 bases and J by 2 bases, with 5 bases of the junction left unmatched. Here the CDR3 DNA reads TGTGCCATCTCTGCGGGAGGTACCTACGAGCAGTACTTC. Its translation: CAISAGGTYEQYF.

The chain couples TRBV27 to TRBJ2-7, with 7 bases matching TRBD2. V trimming: 5 bases; J trimming: 3 bases; junction bases outside the gene matches: 16. Germline CDR1 MNHEY, CDR2 SMNVEV (reference sequence). The CDR3 totals 17 residues. CDR3 in DNA: TGTGCCAGCAGTCCCCCTCGAGTTAGCGGGTATTACTACGAGCAGTACTTC. Amino acids: CASSPPRVSGYYYEQYF.

This chain connects TRBV10-1 to TRBJ2-2; no clear D gene. CDR1 is WNHNN and CDR2 is SYGVQD in the germline V gene (reference sequence). The CDR3 contains 13 residues. Trimming shortened V by 8 bases and J by 0 bases, and 7 bases separated the two germline ends. The CDR3 sequence is CASSTTNTGELFF. The CDR3 region has the DNA TGCGCCAGCTCGACAACGAACACCGGGGAGCTGTTTTTT.

The CDR3 sequence is CASSLGVDTYEQYF. The CDR3 DNA is TGCGCCAGCAGCCTCGGGGTAGACACCTACGAGCAGTACTTC. The V gene is TRBV10-2, the J gene TRBJ2-7, with a tentative D call TRBD2 (5 bases). Looked up from germline, CDR1 is WSHSY and CDR2 is SAAADI. CDR3 length: 14 residues. V was clipped by 6 bases and J by 2 bases, with 14 bases between them.

The V and J genes are TRBV6-5 and TRBJ1-1; the D is unclear. CDR1 MNHEY and CDR2 SVGAGI come from the germline V gene. Trimming cost V 6 bases and J 1 base, with 9 bases left between them. The CDR3 is 13 amino acids. CDR3 residues: CASRNSGNTEAFF. For the CDR3, the DNA is TGTGCCAGCAGAAACTCTGGGAACACTGAAGCTTTCTTT.

The rearrangement links TRBV4-1 to TRBJ1-2; TRBD1 matches 7 bases. CDR3 length: 13 amino acids. Germline loops: CDR1 MGHRA, CDR2 YSYEKL. V was pared by 5 bases and J by 3 bases, with 3 bases of the junction left unmatched. The CDR3 sequence is CASSGDSYYGYTF. CDR3 DNA sequence: TGCGCCAGCAGCGGGGACAGCTACTATGGCTACACCTTC.

V usage is TRBV9 and J usage is TRBJ2-7; D may be TRBD1 (6 bases). The V end lost 4 bases, the J end lost 1 base, and 12 bases lay between the germline ends. Germline values: CDR1 SGDLS, CDR2 YYNGEE. This CDR3 is built from 14 residues. The CDR3 is CASSPLGTSYEQYF. CDR3 DNA: TGTGCCAGCAGCCCTCTGGGGACATCCTACGAGCAGTACTTC.

This chain links TRBV5-4 with TRBJ2-3; a weak D match, TRBD2 (6 bases). There are 15 residues in the CDR3. V gave up 0 bases and J gave up 0 bases, with 8 bases separating them. Germline assignment: CDR1 SGHNT and CDR2 YYREEE (reference sequence). Written as DNA, the CDR3 is TGTGCCAGCAGCTTGGCCGGGACTAGCACAGATACGCAGTATTTT. Residues: CASSLAGTSTDTQYF.

As concerns this clone: Other DNA sequences within the sample encode an identical CDR3. The chain links TRBV27 to TRBJ2-1, with D perhaps TRBD1 (6 bases). The CDR3 is 12 residues long. CDR1 is MNHEY and CDR2 is SMNVEV in the germline V gene (reference sequence). The germline V and J ends were trimmed by 4 bases and 6 bases, with 7 bases remaining between them. In nucleotides, the CDR3 is TGTGCCAGCAGTTCACAGGGCAATGAGCAGTTCTTC. Translated, it gives CASSSQGNEQFF.

The J gene is TRBJ1-5, the V gene TRBV7-9, with TRBD1 identical over 8 bases. V was clipped by 4 bases and J by 11 bases; unmatched bases: 16. The CDR3 is 16 amino acids. CDR1 and CDR2 (germline): SEHNR, FQNEAQ (reference sequence). The CDR3 DNA reads as TGTGCCAGCAGCTCCACTTCAACCGGGACAGGCGAGTCCCAGCATTTT. This gives the protein CASSSTSTGTGESQHF.

This chain links TRBV5-1 with TRBJ1-4, with D perhaps TRBD1 (5 bases). Germline CDR1 SGHRS, CDR2 YFSETQ. V lost 0 bases and J 1 base, leaving 7 bases between the germline ends. CDR3 length: 15 residues. The CDR3: CASSLDRLTNEKLFF. CDR3 sequence (DNA): TGCGCCAGCAGCTTGGACAGGTTAACTAATGAAAAACTGTTTTTT.

The V gene is TRBV20-1, the J gene TRBJ2-2; D not certain. The CDR3 totals 13 residues. The germline CDR1 and CDR2 sequences are DFQATT and SNEGSKA (reference sequence). The V end lost 3 bases, the J end lost 4 bases, and 9 bases lay between the germline ends. The CDR3: CSASLSSTGELFF. The CDR3 bases are TGCAGTGCTAGTCTGTCCTCCACCGGGGAGCTGTTTTTT.

This clone turned up a few times. The V and J genes are TRBV7-3 and TRBJ2-5, with unresolved D. The ends were cut back, 4 bases at V and 1 base at J, with 7 bases in the middle. This CDR3 has 13 residues. Germline loops: CDR1 SGHTA, CDR2 FQGTGA. The CDR3 loop is CASSSIAQETQYF. DNA for the CDR3: TGTGCCAGCAGCTCTATCGCCCAAGAGACCCAGTACTTC.

This clone was seen only a few times. The genes are TRBV18 and TRBJ1-3; TRBD1 aligns across 7 bases. CDR3 size: 15 residues. Germline lookup yields CDR1 KGHSH and CDR2 LQKENI. J lost 3 bases, V lost 5 bases, and 7 bases had no gene match. Here the CDR3 DNA reads TGTGCCAGCTCAACAGGGGACTTGGGTGGAAACACCATATATTTT. Its protein is CASSTGDLGGNTIYF.

This clone was seen just once. The V gene is TRBV28, the J gene TRBJ1-6; TRBD1 aligns across 7 bases. There are 16 residues in the CDR3. In germline, CDR1 is MDHEN, CDR2 SYDVKM. The ends lost 7 bases at V and 7 bases at J; junction bases unmatched: 13. The CDR3 DNA is TGTGCCAGCACCGAAGAGGGGGCGATTCCGAATTCACCCCTCCACTTT. It is translated as CASTEEGAIPNSPLHF.

The V gene is TRBV5-1, the J gene TRBJ2-7; no reliable D call. CDR1 and CDR2 (germline): SGHRS, YFSETQ. The CDR3 has 14 residues. Trimming removed 0 bases at V and 5 bases at J, with 12 bases between. Here the CDR3 reads CASSLVELGDEQYF. CDR3 nucleotide sequence: TGCGCCAGCAGCTTGGTTGAGCTTGGTGACGAGCAGTACTTC. The full variable domain, rest sourced from reference TRBV5-1 and TRBJ2-7, is KAGVTQTPRYLIKTRGQQVTLSCSPISGHRSVSWYQQTPGQGLQFLFEYFSETQRNKGNFPGRFSGRQFSNSRSEMNVSTLELGDSALYLCASSLVELGDEQYFGPGTRLTVT.